This TCR beta chain came from a study of T-cell reconstitution after alpha-beta-depleted transplantation in children. A library of TCRbeta sequences, prepared with unique molecular identifiers, was generated. In TCRdb, the PCR reads were re-called with MiXCR into one record per CDR3 protein. The table has hundreds of thousands of distinct CDR3 sequences, roughly 13% seen once; the top ten hold 4.3%. At least ten counts were recorded for this clonotype. Germline CDR1 reads SNHLY; CDR2 reads FYNNEI. The V end lost 7 bases, the J end lost 0 bases, and 10 bases lay between the germline ends. The CDR3 loop spans 15 amino acids.

This chain connects TRBV2 to TRBJ2-6; no reliable D call. The input for sequencing was PBMCs, taken from the stem cell graft. The TCR originated in a human donor who donated a stem cell graft to a child with Fanconi anemia. The CDR3 nucleotides are TGTGCCAGCAAGCCTCCCTCCTCTGGGGCCAACGTCCTGACTTTC. Its translation is CASKPPSSGANVLTF.